Each of the 5 T cell receptor beta chains below was sequenced from the same sample in a study of lymphopenia after photon versus proton radiotherapy. Some clones are missing from TCRdb's copy, which holds only in-frame ones; the method was immunoSEQ multiplex PCR. The sample gives about 40,000 clones, 70% to 90% of which show up once; 10% is in the top ten. The source was peripheral blood, collected from a patient treated with proton-based radiotherapy. Source of these receptors: a woman aged 70-85 years with pancreatic cancer. Some clones in this sample may be carry-over from other donors' samples.

The chain uses TRBV7-6 and TRBJ2-1; D is perhaps TRBD2 (5 bases). The CDR3 length is 14 residues. Trimming shortened V by 4 bases and J by 6 bases, and 13 bases separated the two germline ends. Germline V gene data show CDR1 as SGHVS and CDR2 as FNYEAQ. The CDR3 DNA is TGTGCCAGCAGCTCTCCCTCGGAGGCCAATGAGCAGTTCTTC. This gives the protein CASSSPSEANEQFF.

The genes are TRBV7-2 and TRBJ1-1, with 8 bases that match TRBD1. This CDR3 has 13 amino acids. Germline assignment: CDR1 SGHTA and CDR2 FQGNSA. V was clipped by 2 bases and J by 4 bases; unmatched bases: 0. In nucleotides, the CDR3 is TGTGCCAGCAGCTTAACAGGGGGCACTGAAGCTTTCTTT. Its translation is CASSLTGGTEAFF.

This clone was picked up one time. The J gene is TRBJ2-1, the V gene TRBV5-4; 10 bases agree with TRBD1. V was clipped by 3 bases and J by 2 bases; unmatched bases: 5. Germline V gene sequence: CDR1 SGHNT, CDR2 YYREEE (reference sequence). The CDR3 is 16 residues long. The CDR3 sequence is CASSSLGQGAYNEQFF. CDR3 bases: TGTGCCAGCAGCTCGCTCGGACAGGGGGCCTACAATGAGCAGTTCTTC. Full variable domain (missing parts from reference TRBV5-4 and TRBJ2-1): ETGVTQSPTHLIKTRGQQVTLRCSSQSGHNTVSWYQQALGQGPQFIFQYYREEENGRGNFPPRFSGLQFPNYSSELNVNALELDDSALYLCASSSLGQGAYNEQFFGPGTRLTVL.

This rearrangement joins TRBV6-5 to TRBJ1-2, with 7 bases aligning to TRBD1. Looked up from germline, CDR1 is MNHEY and CDR2 is SVGAGI. J was trimmed by 0 bases and V by 6 bases; bases with no gene match: 7. The CDR3 is 15 residues long. The CDR3: CASSPAGTANYGYTF. Here the CDR3 DNA reads TGTGCCAGCAGCCCAGCCGGGACAGCTAACTATGGCTACACCTTC.

This clone was recorded only once. The sample holds other DNA sequences that translate to the same CDR3. J is TRBJ2-2 and V is TRBV18; D remains ambiguous. The CDR3 spans 14 residues. CDR1 and CDR2 from the germline V gene are KGHSH and LQKENI. Trimming took off 2 bases at V and 4 bases at J, with 8 bases between the two ends. CDR3 DNA sequence: TGTGCCAGCTCACCAACCGGGTCCACCGGGGAGCTGTTTTTT. It yields the protein CASSPTGSTGELFF.